The rows below give T cell receptor beta chains drawn from one sample of a study of cytomegalovirus exposure and HLA in healthy donors. Clones were sequenced by immunoSEQ multiplex PCR, and TCRdb holds only the in-frame ones, with some missing. The table has 82,000 or so clones, 90% to 95% seen once; the top ten hold approximately 0.73%. The sequencing input was PBMCs. The receptors shown here come from a woman aged 18-29 years in good health and CMV-seronegative. Both conserved end residues are part of each CDR3. D genes are given only for firm matches. Size values are once, few and many counts, or a class for expanded clones, and some rows have none.

cdr3_nt cdr3_aa v_call d_call clone_size j_call
TGTGCCAGCAGCGGGAGGGGCTCCTACAATGAGCAGTTCTTC CASSGRGSYNEQFF TRBV7-2 TRBD2 once TRBJ2-1
TGTGCCAGCAGTTACTCCGGGGGGCCCTCCTACGAGCAGTACTTC CASSYSGGPSYEQYF TRBV6-5 - once TRBJ2-7
TGTGCCTGGAGTGTTAGCGAGAACACAGATACGCAGTATTTT CAWSVSENTDTQYF TRBV30 - once TRBJ2-3
TGTGCCAGCAGCTTGAGGGCCCAAGGGGGGGCGGTCCAAGAGACCCAGTACTTC CASSLRAQGGAVQETQYF TRBV5-4 - - TRBJ2-5
TGTGCCAGCAGCTCATTTATAGCGGGAGGCACAGATACGCAGTATTTT CASSSFIAGGTDTQYF TRBV9 TRBD2 once TRBJ2-3
TGTGCCAGCTCACGTCCCGGGACTAGCGAGGAGACCCAGTACTTC CASSRPGTSEETQYF TRBV18 TRBD2 - TRBJ2-5
TGTGCCAGCAGCTCCATAGCGGGAGGGTCCTACGAGCAGTACTTC CASSSIAGGSYEQYF TRBV13 TRBD2 - TRBJ2-7
TGCAGCGTTACCCCCGGGACTAGCTACTACGAGCAGTACTTC CSVTPGTSYYEQYF TRBV29-1 TRBD2 - TRBJ2-7
TGCGCCAGCAGCCAATACGGACTGAGTACTGAAGCTTTCTTT CASSQYGLSTEAFF TRBV4-1 - once TRBJ1-1
TGCGCCAGCAGCAACCGACAGGCCAAGGGACTGAACACTGAAGCTTTCTTT CASSNRQAKGLNTEAFF TRBV4-1 - - TRBJ1-1
TGTGCCAGCACAAACAGGGCCTACGAGCAGTACTTC CASTNRAYEQYF TRBV28 - - TRBJ2-7
TGTGCCAGCAGTCGGTCCATCGGTCAGCCCCAGCATTTT CASSRSIGQPQHF TRBV6-5 - few TRBJ1-5
TGTGCAAGTCGCGAGGTTCCTACCAGGAACACTGAAGCTTTCTTT CASREVPTRNTEAFF TRBV12-2 - - TRBJ1-1
TGTGCCAGCAGCTTAGCGGACAGGGAAATTAGCAATCAGCCCCAGCATTTT CASSLADREISNQPQHF TRBV7-2 TRBD1 once TRBJ1-5
TGCGCCAGCAGCCAATTACCGGGACTAGCTTACAATGAGCAGTTCTTC CASSQLPGLAYNEQFF TRBV4-1 TRBD2 - TRBJ2-1
TGTGCCAGCAGCGATGGGAGGTCCTACGAGCAGTACTTC CASSDGRSYEQYF TRBV9 - - TRBJ2-7
TGTGCCAGCAGCTTAAGAGTTCAAGAGACCCAGTACTTC CASSLRVQETQYF TRBV7-2 - - TRBJ2-5
TGCGCCAGCAGTCAATCGTATTTCCAGGAACAAGAGACCCAGTACTTC CASSQSYFQEQETQYF TRBV23-1 - once TRBJ2-5
TGCGCCAGCAGTCAAGCATTCAGAGAGACCCAGTACTTC CASSQAFRETQYF TRBV4-3 - - TRBJ2-5
TGCGCCAGCAGTGAGTCGGGGACAGGGTCTTACGAGCAGTACTTC CASSESGTGSYEQYF TRBV10-1 TRBD1 - TRBJ2-7
TGTGCCAGCAGTCGGACAGGGGATTTTAAAGAGACCCAGTACTTC CASSRTGDFKETQYF TRBV6-5 TRBD1 - TRBJ2-5
TGCGCCAGCAGCTACCTCGGGGGGGGCTATGGCTACACCTTC CASSYLGGGYGYTF TRBV5-1 - - TRBJ1-2
TGTGCCAGCTCACCACCAGCGGGAGGGCAGGATACGCAGTATTTT CASSPPAGGQDTQYF TRBV18 TRBD2 once TRBJ2-3
TGTGCCAGCAGATCGGGGGGTCCGTCCAATGAGCAGTTCTTC CASRSGGPSNEQFF TRBV2 TRBD2 - TRBJ2-1
TGCGCCAGCAGCTTAAAGAAGGACAGCGGGAACACTGAAGCTTTCTTT CASSLKKDSGNTEAFF TRBV5-1 - once TRBJ1-1
TGTGCCAGCTCACCAATTCTTATGACTAGCGGGAGTCAAGAGACCCAGTACTTC CASSPILMTSGSQETQYF TRBV18 TRBD2 - TRBJ2-5
TGTGCCAGCAGTTCTTTGCAGGGCGGAGATACGCAGTATTTT CASSSLQGGDTQYF TRBV27 - - TRBJ2-3
TGTGCCAGCAGCAGTCGGACAGGATCTCGCTACACCTTC CASSSRTGSRYTF TRBV28 TRBD1 - TRBJ1-2
TGCGCCAGCAGCTCCTTCACAGATACGCAGTATTTT CASSSFTDTQYF TRBV5-1 - - TRBJ2-3
TGTGCCACCAGCAGAGTAGGAGGGTTTGAGCAGTTCTTC CATSRVGGFEQFF TRBV15 - - TRBJ2-1
TGTGCCAGCAGCCGGAGGGGCGGGACAGGGGCCTACGAGCAGTACTTC CASSRRGGTGAYEQYF TRBV14 TRBD1 - TRBJ2-7
TGCGCCAGCTCTGCGGGAGGGAATGCTGGCTACACCTTC CASSAGGNAGYTF TRBV5-1 - - TRBJ1-2
TGTGCCAGCAGTTCCGGGACAGCCACAGATACGCAGTATTTT CASSSGTATDTQYF TRBV5-4 TRBD1 - TRBJ2-3